This TCR beta chain was identified during a study of T cells in Graves' hyperthyroidism and ophthalmopathy. Trimming cost V 6 bases and J 5 bases; bases outside gene matches: 12. CDR1 and CDR2 from the germline V gene are DFQATT and SNEGSKA (reference sequence). The CDR3 is made up of 14 amino acids. This clonotype showed up just a few times. Amplification yielded TCR beta CDR3 regions, with RNA transcripts as the source. The primer set for the first-round RT-PCR of the TCR CDR3 was HTBI. Via MiXCR, TCRdb re-called the multiplex PCR reads, giving one row per CDR3 protein. Of about 410,000 distinct CDR3 sequences in the sample, roughly 14% were seen once. Extraction of PBMCs used 8 to 10 ml of fresh peripheral blood.

The TCR originated in a man aged 18-30 years with Graves' ophthalmopathy. Sequenced sample: blood. The chain is built from TRBV20-1 and TRBJ2-7; TRBD2 matches at 8 bases. The CDR3 bases are TGCAGTGCCCCCTCCTGGCGGGAGGACGACGAGCAGTACTTC. Its protein product is CSAPSWREDDEQYF.